This TCR beta chain was captured in a study of shared clonotypes between healthy human individuals. Study-level background: CD4 naive and memory got three plates each, CD8 naive two, CD8 memory one. Findings of the study overall: The sampled material consisted only of blood, and tissue repertoires are likely to differ.

This clone was counted a single time. Its antigen is still unknown. Germline CDR1 is MNHNY and CDR2 is SVGAGI (reference sequence). CDR3 length: 14 residues. The V end was cut by 6 bases, the J end by 2 bases, with 14 bases between. For every subset, genomic DNA was evenly distributed across several immunoSEQ plates. Libraries were prepared by immunoSEQ multiplex PCR; TCRdb keeps only in-frame clonotypes and omits some of them. This sample has roughly 720,000 clones; roughly 91% occur once, and the top ten carry 34%. CD8 memory pooled CD45RO+ cells and CCR7-negative CD45RA+ TemRA cells. Sequencing used memory CD8+ T cells from PBMCs. As to subset: CD45RO+ cells pooled with CCR7-negative TemRA cells. The source is a young man in good health. Some clones in this sample may be carry-over from other donors' samples. V and J are TRBV6-6 and TRBJ2-7, with D tentatively TRBD1 or TRBD2 (5 bases each). This CDR3 reads CASSHRDLTYEQYF. DNA of the CDR3: TGTGCCAGCAGCCACCGGGACCTCACCTACGAGCAGTACTTC.